This T cell receptor beta chain was obtained from a study of CD8 T cells in ankylosing spondylitis. Study results and limitations: A TCR beta motif of roughly eight highly homologous variants seemed to mark ankylosing spondylitis blood. Disease-associated clones were CD8+ and fairly uncommon in peripheral blood.

In TCRdb, the 5' RACE reads were re-called with MiXCR into one record per CDR3 protein. The repertoire holds roughly 150,000 distinct CDR3 sequences, with around a third as singletons. A word on this clonotype: Its specificity is not known.

The germline gives CDR1 LGHDT, CDR2 YNNKEL (reference sequence). Trimming removed 4 bases from V and 4 bases from J; junction bases left unmatched: 6. The CDR3 is 15 amino acids. The V and J genes are TRBV3-1 and TRBJ2-2; 7 positions agree with TRBD1. The sequence came from a male donor with ankylosing spondylitis. The specimen sequenced was synovial fluid, either unsorted or a sorted T cell fraction (not recorded which). The CDR3 loop reads CASSRQGSVTGELFF. The CDR3 DNA reads TGTGCCAGCAGCCGACAGGGAAGCGTCACCGGGGAGCTGTTTTTT.